These T cell receptor beta chains were read from a single sample in a study of cytomegalovirus exposure and HLA in healthy donors. Clones were sequenced by immunoSEQ multiplex PCR, and TCRdb holds only the in-frame ones, with some missing. The profile shows 130,000 to 150,000 clones, 80% to 90% of them singletons. Sequencing was performed on PBMCs. The origin of the receptors is a woman in her 30s in good health and CMV-seropositive. Both conserved end residues are part of each CDR3. The D gene is left open where the match is weak. Clone size is not always given. Where it is, it says once, few, many or a class for expanded clones.

TRBJ1-5 | NA | TRBD1 | TRBV5-8 | TGTGCCAGCAGCTCTGACAGGGGTGGCAATCAGCCCCAGCATTTT | CASSSDRGGNQPQHF
TRBJ2-2 | NA | TRBD1 | TRBV2 | TGTGCCAGCAGTCGACAGGGGGGGAACACCGGGGAGCTGTTTTTT | CASSRQGGNTGELFF
TRBJ2-7 | NA | TRBD1 | TRBV2 | TGTGCCAGCGGAAGGGGGCGCCCCTCCTACGAGCAGTACTTC | CASGRGRPSYEQYF
TRBJ2-2 | NA | TRBD2 | TRBV19 | TGTGCCAGTAGTATTCTGTCGGGGGGTTTCGGGGAGCTGTTTTTT | CASSILSGGFGELFF
TRBJ2-7 | once | NA | TRBV5-1 | TGCGCCAGCACCTTGGCAGGGACCTACGAGCAGTACTTC | CASTLAGTYEQYF
TRBJ1-4 | NA | NA | TRBV28 | TGTGCCAGCAGTCGGGATGAAAAACTGTTTTTT | CASSRDEKLFF
TRBJ2-4 | once | NA | TRBV2 | TGTGCCAGCGGGGGCAGACCCAAAAACATTCAGTACTTC | CASGGRPKNIQYF
TRBJ2-4 | NA | NA | TRBV27 | TGTGCCAGCAGTCCGATCTCCGGGGGGCGGGTAAACATTCAGTACTTC | CASSPISGGRVNIQYF
TRBJ1-6 | NA | NA | TRBV19 | TGTGCCAGTACCCAGTCCGACCCGCGGTCACCCCTCCACTTT | CASTQSDPRSPLHF
TRBJ2-4 | once | TRBD1 | TRBV19 | TGTGCCAGTAGGCCTCCCTCCGGGACAGGGCGTCAGTACTTC | CASRPPSGTGRQYF
TRBJ2-7 | NA | TRBD2 | TRBV2 | TGTGCCAGCATCGAACCCGGGGGGGCTTATTGGGAGCAGTACTTC | CASIEPGGAYWEQYF
TRBJ1-2 | NA | NA | TRBV4-1 | TGCGCCAGCAGCCAACCGTTGGCCCGGGGCTATGGCTACACCTTC | CASSQPLARGYGYTF
TRBJ2-2 | NA | NA | TRBV15 | TGTGCCACCAGCAGAGCGAGAACCGGGGAGCTGTTTTTT | CATSRARTGELFF
TRBJ2-7 | NA | NA | TRBV7-9 | TGTGCCAGCAGCCCCCGTGGCAGGGCTGGCGAGCAGTACTTC | CASSPRGRAGEQYF
TRBJ2-3 | NA | TRBD2 | TRBV6-6 | TGTGGTACTCGGGCCGGGAGGGCCACAGATACGCAGTATTTT | CGTRAGRATDTQYF
TRBJ2-1 | NA | TRBD2 | TRBV28 | TGTGCCAGCAGTTTACCCGGGACTAGCTACAATGAGCAGTTCTTC | CASSLPGTSYNEQFF